Presented here are 15 T cell receptor beta chains from one specimen sequenced in a study of T cells in Graves' hyperthyroidism and ophthalmopathy. Amplification of TCR beta CDR3 regions was performed using RNA transcripts as template. RT-PCR in the first round (using the HTBI primer set) targeted the TCR CDR3. One entry per CDR3 protein, called by TCRdb with MiXCR from the multiplex PCR reads. The sample lists about 280,000 distinct CDR3 sequences; less than 30% were seen once. Specimen: blood. These receptor sequences come from a man aged 35 to 55 with Graves' hyperthyroidism that later progressed to Graves' ophthalmopathy.

The V and J genes are TRBV6-2 or TRBV6-3 and TRBJ2-7; the match to TRBD2 covers 8 bases. CDR1 is MNHEY and CDR2 is SVGEGT in the germline V gene. The CDR3 has 18 residues. V shed 0 bases and J 2 bases; nucleotides not matched to a gene: 12. CDR3 amino acids: CASSYSRSERGPPYEQYF. In DNA, the CDR3 is TGTGCCAGCAGTTACTCCCGCTCCGAGCGGGGGCCACCCTACGAGCAGTACTTC.

This clonotype has a single count. DNA for the CDR3: TGTGCCAGTAGTACCCGGGACAACTTCCAAGAGACCCAGTACTTC. Its translation: CASSTRDNFQETQYF. The genes are TRBV19 and TRBJ2-5; possibly TRBD1 for D (6 bases). Germline CDR1 reads LNHDA; CDR2 reads SQIVND (reference sequence). This CDR3 is built from 15 residues. V was trimmed by 4 bases and J by 1 base, leaving 13 bases between them.

A few counts support this clonotype. CDR3 sequence: CAWSVPTGGAFF. In DNA form, the CDR3 reads TGTGCCTGGAGTGTCCCCACAGGAGGAGCTTTCTTT. The chain recombines TRBV30 with TRBJ1-1; perhaps TRBD1 as D (5 bases). V dropped 0 bases and J dropped 10 bases, with 12 bases sitting between them. The germline gives CDR1 GTSNPN, CDR2 SVGIG (reference sequence). The CDR3 is 12 amino acids.

In DNA form, the CDR3 reads TGTGCCAGTAGTCCAGGTAGCGGGAGGGCCGCGAGCGAGCAGTACTTC. Residues: CASSPGSGRAASEQYF. This chain joins TRBV19 and TRBJ2-7; 11 nucleotides match TRBD2. Germline V gives CDR1 LNHDA, CDR2 SQIVND (reference sequence). CDR3 length equals 16 residues. J was trimmed by 6 bases and V by 5 bases; bases with no gene match: 12.

The sample holds many counts of this clonotype. The chain recombines TRBV5-1 with TRBJ1-2; tentatively, D is TRBD1 (5 bases). V lost 1 base and J 6 bases, leaving 13 bases between the germline ends. This CDR3 is built from 14 residues. Germline CDR1 is SGHRS and CDR2 is YFSETQ. In nucleotides, the CDR3 is TGCGCCAGCAGCTTGTACCAGGGTGGTGATGGCTACACCTTC. It codes for CASSLYQGGDGYTF. The full variable domain, its missing parts supplied by reference TRBV5-1 and TRBJ1-2, is KAGVTQTPRYLIKTRGQQVTLSCSPISGHRSVSWYQQTPGQGLQFLFEYFSETQRNKGNFPGRFSGRQFSNSRSEMNVSTLELGDSALYLCASSLYQGGDGYTFGSGTRLTVV.

Many counts were recorded for this clonotype. The V gene is TRBV2, the J gene TRBJ1-5; D not resolved. Germline V gene lookup returns CDR1 SNHLY and CDR2 FYNNEI. The length of the CDR3 is 11 residues. The V end lost 8 bases, the J end lost 8 bases, and 10 bases lay between the germline ends. This CDR3 is CASGPQEPQHF. The CDR3 bases are TGTGCCAGCGGGCCTCAGGAGCCCCAGCATTTT.

This clonotype was observed at least ten times. The V gene is TRBV29-1, the J gene TRBJ2-6; 9 bases are a match to TRBD1. The CDR3 runs to 16 residues. Unmatched junction bases numbered 5, after V lost 4 bases and J lost 1 base. Germline CDR1 SQVTM, CDR2 ANQGSEA. The CDR3 nucleotides read TGCAGCGTTGTTGGGACAGGGAGGTCTGGGGCCAACGTCCTGACTTTC. This translates into CSVVGTGRSGANVLTF. Combining the CDR3 with reference TRBV29-1 and TRBJ2-6 gives the whole variable domain SAVISQKPSRDICQRGTSLTIQCQVDSQVTMMFWYRQQPGQSLTLIATANQGSEATYESGFVIDKFPISRPNLTFSTLTVSNMSPEDSSIYLCSVVGTGRSGANVLTFGAGSRLTVL.

The V and J genes are TRBV24-1 and TRBJ2-7; maybe TRBD1 (5 bases). CDR1 and CDR2 (germline): KGHDR, SFDVKD. Trimming left V 2 bases short and J 5 bases short, with 15 bases between. The CDR3 loop spans 15 amino acids. The CDR3 nucleotides are TGTGCCACCAGTGATTCAAGACAGCCTCTGGACGAGCAGTACTTC. Translating it yields CATSDSRQPLDEQYF.

This clonotype was recorded only once. The chain uses TRBV5-5 and TRBJ1-5, with 10 bases aligning to TRBD1. Germline CDR1 is SGHKS and CDR2 is YYEKEE (reference sequence). Germline trimming cut 4 bases from V and 2 bases from J; bases unmatched to any gene: 6. The CDR3 covers 16 residues. As DNA, the CDR3 is TGTGCCAGCAGCGCATACGGGACAGGGGGCAATCAGCCCCAGCATTTT. Translated, it gives CASSAYGTGGNQPQHF.

The table lists this clonotype with many counts. This chain uses TRBV20-1 with TRBJ1-1; D possibly corresponds to TRBD1 (5 bases). The V and J ends lost 4 bases and 11 bases respectively, with 11 bases between them. The germline CDR1 and CDR2 sequences are DFQATT and SNEGSKA (reference sequence). The CDR3 loop spans 10 amino acids. In DNA, the CDR3 is TGCAGTGCTAAGGGACCTGGGGCTTTCTTT. This translates into CSAKGPGAFF.

This clonotype was recorded many times. The chain combines TRBV30 with TRBJ1-3; TRBD1 is a possible D gene (6 bases). The CDR3 is 14 residues long. The germline CDR1 and CDR2 sequences are GTSNPN and SVGIG (reference sequence). The V and J ends lost 4 bases and 0 bases respectively, with 10 bases between them. CDR3 sequence reads: CAWKRGGSGNTIYF. The CDR3 DNA sequence: TGTGCCTGGAAAAGAGGGGGCTCTGGAAACACCATATATTTT.

This clonotype has a count of ten or more. It may be a read error: a sequence one base away is much more abundant. V gene TRBV7-2 combines with J gene TRBJ2-5; D unclear. This CDR3 has 14 amino acids. Germline CDR1 and CDR2: SGHTA and FQGNSA. V was clipped by 0 bases and J by 4 bases, with 9 bases between them. CDR3 sequence reads: CASSLAVKRETQYF. The CDR3 nucleotides read TGTGCCAGCAGCTTAGCGGTCAAGCGAGAGACCCAGTACTTC.

This clonotype was seen repeatedly, ten times or more. The chain couples TRBV12-3 or TRBV12-4 to TRBJ1-2; possible D gene TRBD1, 5 bases. Trimming removed 6 bases at V and 0 bases at J, with 17 bases between. The CDR3 contains 16 residues. The chain's CDR3 is CASRPFWGPANYGYTF. CDR3 nucleotides: TGTGCCAGCAGGCCGTTTTGGGGCCCCGCTAACTATGGCTACACCTTC.

This clonotype appeared many times. The chain combines TRBV4-1 with TRBJ1-5; TRBD1 might be the D (5 bases). The CDR3 spans 16 residues. Germline CDR1 reads MGHRA; CDR2 reads YSYEKL. The V and J ends lost 3 bases and 9 bases respectively, with 21 bases between them. The CDR3 DNA reads as TGCGCCAGCAGCCAGGGGGATATTCGTAAGGACGGGCCCCAGCATTTT. This encodes CASSQGDIRKDGPQHF.

The V and J genes are TRBV29-1 and TRBJ2-5; D is possibly TRBD1 (6 bases). V was shortened by 7 bases and J by 2 bases, with 14 bases between the two germline ends. The CDR3 runs 13 residues. The germline CDR1 and CDR2 sequences are SQVTM and ANQGSEA. The CDR3 reads CSAGTIVQETQYF. CDR3 nucleotide sequence: TGCAGCGCGGGGACAATCGTTCAAGAGACCCAGTACTTC.